What follows are 23 T cell receptor beta chains derived from one specimen sequenced in a study of T cell clonality in common variable immunodeficiency. The assay was immunoSEQ multiplex PCR, and TCRdb's table has in-frame clones only and misses some. Observed in the sample are about 35,000 clones, none of them singletons. These receptors' antigens are unknown. Broader study findings: Reportedly, TCR beta sequences from common variable immunodeficiency showed fewer deletions and N-nucleotide insertions.

The source material was peripheral blood mononuclear cells. The source is a human donor with common variable immunodeficiency.

Regarding this clone: The sequenced fragment ends 3 residues before the CDR3 boundary, so the rest is inferred from the germline J gene. The chain joins TRBV30 to TRBJ2-6; D is ambiguous. This CDR3 is 14 amino acids long. Germline V gives CDR1 GTSNPN, CDR2 SVGIG (reference sequence). Trimming took off 1 base at V and 1 base at J, with 5 bases between the two ends. CDR3 amino acids: CAWSAPSGANVLTF. Partial CDR3 DNA: TGTGCCTGGAGTGCTCCTTCTGGGGCCAACGTC.

There are many counts of this clone. A read error may produce the germline difference seen at one junction end. Coverage ceases 3 residues before the CDR3 finishes, and the germline J gene fills in the end. The chain uses TRBV3-1 (or the pseudogene TRBV3-2) and TRBJ1-1; no reliable D call. In germline, CDR1 is LGHDT, CDR2 YNNKEL (reference sequence). The CDR3 length is 16 residues. The CDR3 DNA, read in part, is TGTGCCGGCAGCCAAGGAGTAGCCCGACGGAGCACTGAA. It is translated as CAGSQGVARRSTE. The complete CDR3 protein is CAGSQGVARRSTEAFF.

This clone has just a few counts. The read is 3 residues too short to cover the CDR3 end, so that end is filled in from the germline J gene. The V gene is TRBV7-3, the J gene TRBJ1-5, with a possible D match to TRBD1 (5 bases). Germline V gene sequence: CDR1 SGHTA, CDR2 FQGTGA. The CDR3 sequence is 16 residues long. The V and J ends lost 5 bases and 3 bases respectively, with 17 bases between them. CDR3 amino acids: CASSPVSGETNQPQHF. The DNA read from the CDR3 is TGTGCCAGCAGCCCCGTTTCGGGGGAAACCAATCAGCCC.

This clone was recorded a few times. The read finishes 3 residues shy of the CDR3 end, and the germline J gene is used to complete it. The chain recombines TRBV19 with TRBJ1-2, with 8 bases matching TRBD1. The germline CDR1 and CDR2 sequences are LNHDA and SQIVND (reference sequence). CDR3 length: 17 amino acids. With V trimmed by 1 base and J by 4 bases, 11 bases remained unmatched. CDR3 in amino acids: CASSIALGQGVSYGYTF. The covered CDR3 bases are TGTGCCAGTAGTATAGCCCTCGGACAGGGCGTTAGCTATGGC.

This clone has only a few counts. Read coverage stops 3 residues before the CDR3 terminus; the germline J gene supplies the remainder. The V gene is TRBV18, the J gene TRBJ2-5; 8 bases align to TRBD1. Germline V lookup: CDR1 KGHSH, CDR2 LQKENI. V lost 6 bases to trimming and J lost 2 bases; unmatched junction nucleotides: 5. This CDR3 has 14 amino acids. CDR3 DNA (partial): TGTGCCAGCTCGCCCGGACAGGGACAAGAGACC. Its translation is CASSPGQGQET. The entire CDR3 is CASSPGQGQETQYF. The full variable domain, in which reference TRBV18 and TRBJ2-5 provide the parts outside the CDR3, is NAGVMQNPRHLVRRRGQEARLRCSPMKGHSHVYWYRQLPEEGLKFMVYLQKENIIDESGMPKERFSAEFPKEGPSILRIQQVVRGDSAAYFCASSPGQGQETQYFGPGTRLLVL.

This clone was detected many times. The sequenced fragment ends 3 residues before the CDR3 boundary, so the rest is inferred from the germline J gene. The gene calls are TRBV7-9 and TRBJ2-1; perhaps TRBD1 as D (5 bases). This CDR3 is built from 11 residues. Trimming took off 5 bases at V and 7 bases at J, with 6 bases between the two ends. Germline-derived CDR1 and CDR2 are SEHNR and FQNEAQ (reference sequence). CDR3 DNA (partial): TGTGCCAGCAGCCGACAGAATGAG. It translates to CASSRQNE. The full-length CDR3 reads as CASSRQNEQFF.

This clone was picked up a small number of times. Read coverage stops 3 residues before the CDR3 terminus; the germline J gene supplies the remainder. The V call is TRBV30, the J call TRBJ1-1, with 10 bases matching TRBD1. V trimming: 3 bases; J trimming: 5 bases; junction bases outside the gene matches: 6. Germline values: CDR1 GTSNPN, CDR2 SVGIG (reference sequence). CDR3 length: 14 residues. The sequenced CDR3 bases are TGTGCCTGGAGCTCCGGGACAGGGGCAACTGAA. Translation gives CAWSSGTGATE. The complete CDR3 protein is CAWSSGTGATEAFF.

Points on this clone: A much bigger clone sits one base away, suggesting this may be a read error. Read data end 3 residues before the CDR3 end; the end is taken from the germline J gene. V and J are TRBV2 and TRBJ1-6; D perhaps matches TRBD1 (5 bases). CDR1 is SNHLY, CDR2 FYNNEI, per germline. The CDR3 has 18 amino acids. CDR3 DNA, as far as it was read: TGTGCCAGCAGTGAAGCCCCCCCAGGGAGCTCCTATAAGTCACCC. This translates into CASSEAPPGSSYKSP. The full CDR3 reads CASSEAPPGSSYKSPLHF. Together with reference TRBV2 and TRBJ1-6, the CDR3 gives the full variable domain: EPEVTQTPSHQVTQMGQEVILRCVPISNHLYFYWYRQILGQKVEFLVSFYNNEISEKSEIFDDQFSVERPDGSNFTLKIRSTKLEDSAMYFCASSEAPPGSSYKSPLHFGNGTRLTVT.

This clone was detected many times. The read terminates 3 residues ahead of where the CDR3 ends, so the germline J gene completes it. The rearrangement joins TRBV30 to TRBJ2-2; weak D call: TRBD1 (5 bases). CDR3 length equals 12 residues. Trimming took 5 bases from V and 5 from J, leaving 9 bases between them. Germline CDR1 GTSNPN, CDR2 SVGIG (reference sequence). The sequenced part of the CDR3 DNA is TGTGCCTGGCAGGGAAGGACCGGGGAG. Translation: CAWQGRTGE. The entire CDR3 sequence reads CAWQGRTGELFF.

The table lists this clone with a few counts. A much larger clone lies a single base off, so this may be a read error. The CDR3 end falls 3 residues outside the read, so it is completed with the germline J gene. This chain uses TRBV30 with TRBJ1-5; 11 nucleotides match TRBD1. The CDR3 is made up of 13 amino acids. The germline gives CDR1 GTSNPN, CDR2 SVGIG (reference sequence). The junction had 2 bases not matched to a gene; V was cut back by 5 bases and J by 5 bases. The CDR3 DNA, read in part, is TGTGCCTGGGGACAGGGGGCAGATCAGCCC. The encoded protein is CAWGQGADQP. The whole CDR3 sequence reads CAWGQGADQPQHF.

This clone was seen more than once but under ten times. The read is 3 residues too short to cover the CDR3 end, so that end is filled in from the germline J gene. The rearrangement uses TRBV2 and TRBJ2-1, with a weak D call TRBD2 (8 bases). The CDR3 length is 15 residues. CDR1 and CDR2 (germline): SNHLY, FYNNEI. Trimming took 3 bases from V and 5 from J, leaving 14 bases between them. CDR3 bases read: TGTGCCAGCAGTGAGGCAGGGGGACTAGACAATGAG. The encoded protein is CASSEAGGLDNE. The full-length CDR3 reads as CASSEAGGLDNEQFF.

The table lists this clone with a few counts. The read falls 3 residues short of the CDR3 end, and the missing part is taken from the germline J gene. The chain uses TRBV30 and TRBJ1-2; possible D gene TRBD1, 5 bases. The CDR3 extends over 14 amino acids. Germline V gene lookup returns CDR1 GTSNPN and CDR2 SVGIG (reference sequence). Trimming shortened V by 6 bases and J by 5 bases, and 19 bases separated the two germline ends. The CDR3 loop is CACRRLGAQYGYTF. The part of the CDR3 DNA that was read is TGTGCCTGCCGAAGGTTAGGGGCACAGTATGGC.

This clone was counted many times. Read sequence stops 3 residues before the CDR3 end, and the germline J gene provides the missing end. The chain carries TRBV19 and TRBJ1-1, with a weak D call TRBD1 (6 bases). The V gene's germline CDR1 is LNHDA and CDR2 SQIVND (reference sequence). The V gene lost 5 bases and the J gene lost 7 bases, with 20 bases spanning the gap. The CDR3 is 15 residues long. The covered CDR3 bases are TGTGCCAGTAGTTTCGGACAACAGGGAACGGGTGAA. Protein: CASSFGQQGTGE. The complete CDR3 protein is CASSFGQQGTGEAFF.

As regards this clone: Read data end 3 residues before the CDR3 end; the end is taken from the germline J gene. V and J are TRBV6-1 and TRBJ2-2; 8 bases agree with TRBD1. The CDR3 is made up of 14 amino acids. In germline, CDR1 is MNHNS, CDR2 SASEGT. V lost 2 bases and J lost 7; bases outside the gene matches: 3. The CDR3 here is CASSEQGANGELFF. The CDR3 bases that were read are TGTGCCAGCAGTGAACAGGGGGCTAACGGGGAG.

The sample holds a few counts of this clone. Sequencing ends 3 residues short of the CDR3 end; the germline J gene provides the rest. The V and J genes are TRBV19 and TRBJ2-6; perhaps TRBD1 as D (6 bases). This CDR3 has 15 amino acids. Germline V gene sequence: CDR1 LNHDA, CDR2 SQIVND (reference sequence). V shed 4 bases and J shed 5 bases, with 12 bases lying between them. This CDR3 reads CASSTRGGWANVLTF. Partial CDR3 DNA: TGTGCCAGTAGTACCCGAGGGGGTTGGGCCAACGTC.

Points on this clone: The observed sequence ends 3 residues before the CDR3 terminus, with the missing tail filled in from the germline J gene. This chain links TRBV30 with TRBJ2-1; 7 bases fit TRBD1. Per germline, CDR1 GTSNPN and CDR2 SVGIG (reference sequence). The CDR3 loop spans 13 amino acids. J was trimmed by 2 bases and V by 7 bases; bases with no gene match: 5. CDR3 region: CASQGSAYNEQFF. The covered CDR3 bases are TGTGCCTCACAGGGGTCTGCCTACAATGAG.

This clone was counted a few times. The DNA ends 3 residues before the CDR3 does, and the rest of the CDR3 is filled in from the germline J gene. J is TRBJ2-5 and V is TRBV6-1, with 9 nucleotides matching TRBD1. V lost 3 bases to trimming and J lost 3 bases; unmatched junction nucleotides: 8. Germline loops: CDR1 MNHNS, CDR2 SASEGT. This CDR3 has 16 residues. Incomplete CDR3 DNA: TGTGCCAGCAGTGATGAGGCCGGGACAGGGAAAGAGACC. This translates into CASSDEAGTGKET. The entire CDR3 reads CASSDEAGTGKETQYF.

This clone was counted ten times or more. Read sequence stops 3 residues before the CDR3 end, and the germline J gene provides the missing end. The V call is TRBV7-9, the J call TRBJ2-4; D gene unclear. The CDR3 has 13 amino acids. Trimming shortened V by 5 bases and J by 4 bases, and 9 bases separated the two germline ends. Germline CDR1 SEHNR, CDR2 FQNEAQ (reference sequence). Here the CDR3 reads CASSVQSKNIQYF. The CDR3 DNA, read in part, is TGTGCCAGCAGCGTACAGTCGAAAAACATT.

This clone came up a few times. The CDR3 is CASSVMAQGEQFF. The sequenced CDR3 bases are TGTGCCAGCAGTGTCATGGCACAGGGTGAG. The chain is built from TRBV2 and TRBJ2-1, with D possibly being TRBD1 (6 bases). The read ends 3 residues before the CDR3 terminus; that terminus is restored from the germline J gene. Trimming took off 4 bases at V and 9 bases at J, with 13 bases between the two ends. Germline values: CDR1 SNHLY, CDR2 FYNNEI. The CDR3 totals 13 residues.

This clone was observed a few times. The sequenced fragment ends 3 residues before the CDR3 boundary, so the rest is inferred from the germline J gene. This chain uses TRBV5-6 with TRBJ1-3; D gene uncertain. The CDR3 runs to 13 residues. The V gene lost 6 bases and the J gene lost 4 bases, with 11 bases spanning the gap. Per the germline V gene, CDR1 is SGHDT and CDR2 is YYEEEE. CDR3 residues: CASNHRFGNTIYF. The covered CDR3 bases are TGTGCCAGCAACCATAGATTCGGAAACACC.

The table lists this clone with many counts. The CDR3 end falls 3 residues outside the read, so it is completed with the germline J gene. The V call is TRBV5-1, the J call TRBJ2-5; TRBD1 agrees at 8 bases. This CDR3 is 15 amino acids long. With 6 bases clipped from V and 5 bases from J, the junction kept 12 bases outside the gene matches. Germline CDR1 SGHRS, CDR2 YFSETQ. The CDR3 bases that were read are TGCGCCAGCACCCCGACAGGGGTTGGAGGGGAGACC. Encoded protein: CASTPTGVGGET. The full CDR3 sequence reads CASTPTGVGGETQYF.

The sample holds a few counts of this clone. The read halts 3 residues ahead of the CDR3 end, with the missing end drawn from the germline J gene. The V call is TRBV18, the J call TRBJ2-5; D might be TRBD2 (6 bases). Germline V lookup: CDR1 KGHSH, CDR2 LQKENI. Trimming pared 5 bases from V and 4 bases from J, leaving 14 bases between. The CDR3 covers 14 residues. The part of the CDR3 DNA that was read is TGTGCCAGCTCATCAGTTCCGGGACTAGAGACC. Translated, it gives CASSSVPGLET. The complete CDR3 protein is CASSSVPGLETQYF.

This clone was detected ten times or more. Read coverage stops 3 residues before the CDR3 terminus; the germline J gene supplies the remainder. This chain links TRBV5-6 with TRBJ1-5; D is undetermined. This CDR3 is built from 13 residues. The V end lost 3 bases, the J end lost 5 bases, and 9 bases lay between the germline ends. Germline assignment: CDR1 SGHDT and CDR2 YYEEEE. The CDR3 is CASSSRHDQPQHF. The CDR3 bases that were read are TGTGCCAGCAGCTCCCGACATGATCAGCCC.